This T cell receptor beta chain was observed in a study of CD8 T cell repertoires and HIV-1 epitope variants. For the study at large: Twenty-five autologous and known Gag and Nef epitope variant peptides each stimulated T cells separately. Epitopes were three Gag families plus Nef HW9 and YT9. Enriched T cells were co-cultured with equal autologous T cell-negative cells. An uncultured baseline aliquot held 1M T cells.

This clone occurred once. As yet, its antigen is unknown. Profiling relied on immunoSEQ multiplex PCR, and the TCRdb table lists in-frame clones only, not all of them. The table records 5,900 or so clones, 50% to 75% of them present only once. Specimen: cultured CD8+ T cells derived from PBMCs. The source is a male donor with HIV.

The CDR3 sequence: CASSQERGQETQYF. The DNA for the CDR3 is TGCGCCAGCAGCCAAGAGCGGGGGCAGGAGACCCAGTACTTC. The chain joins TRBV4-1 to TRBJ2-5; TRBD2 is a possible D gene (7 bases). CDR3 length: 14 amino acids. Germline-derived CDR1 and CDR2 are MGHRA and YSYEKL. V was cut by 0 bases and J by 5 bases, with 10 bases left in between.